The 3 T cell receptor beta chains reported below all come from one sample, sequenced in a study. TCRdb itself ran the 5' RACE reads through MiXCR, one entry per CDR3 protein. The sample contains more than 4,500 distinct CDR3 sequences, 34% of which appear only once. Source material: naive CD4+ T cells sorted from a lymph node. Noted subset: naive CD4+ T cells, CD4+CD45RA+CD25-. The receptors here all came from a female donor with breast cancer.

This clonotype was detected a few times. A much larger clonotype is one base distant, so this may be a read error. The chain has TRBV10-3 and TRBJ2-3; D is perhaps TRBD2 (6 bases). The CDR3 sequence is 14 residues long. Germline assignment: CDR1 ENHRY and CDR2 SYGVKD. For the CDR3, the DNA is TGTGCCGTCAGTGAAGGGGCAGGGAGGGATACGCAGTATTTT. Amino acids: CAVSEGAGRDTQYF.

This clonotype was found a few times. V and J are TRBV12-3 or TRBV12-4 and TRBJ1-2; 7 nucleotides align to TRBD1. The CDR3 length is 13 residues. V lost 6 bases and J lost 4; bases outside the gene matches: 5. The CDR3 DNA is TGTGCCAGCAGAAGGGGGACAGTCTATGGCTACACCTTC. It encodes CASRRGTVYGYTF.

This chain links TRBV30 with TRBJ2-4; D might be TRBD1 (6 bases). Germline-derived CDR1 and CDR2 are GTSNPN and SVGIG (reference sequence). This CDR3 comprises 12 residues. The V end was cut by 0 bases, the J end by 13 bases, with 13 bases between. CDR3 DNA: TGTGCCTGGAGTGTAGAGTCTGGGGGCCAGTACTTC. Encoded protein: CAWSVESGGQYF.